This entry lists 2 T cell receptor beta chains sequenced from one sample in a study of cytomegalovirus exposure and HLA in healthy donors. Measured with immunoSEQ multiplex PCR; TCRdb has only the in-frame clones, and not every one. The sample contains 100,000 to 150,000 clones, 80% to 90% of which appear only once. Specimen: PBMCs. The receptor set was obtained from a woman younger than 35 in good health and CMV-seronegative.

This clone was seen just once. V and J are TRBV11-2 and TRBJ2-2; TRBD2 agrees at 7 bases. The length of the CDR3 is 16 residues. Germline-derived CDR1 and CDR2 are SGHAT and FQNNGV. Trimming took 0 bases from V and 4 from J; bases not matched to a gene: 5. Here the CDR3 reads CASSLEAGTLTGELFF. CDR3 nucleotides: TGTGCCAGCAGCTTAGAAGCGGGGACCCTCACCGGGGAGCTGTTTTTT.

In its sample, this clone was seen once. The J gene is TRBJ1-3, the V gene TRBV19; D unresolved. The CDR3 runs 15 residues. The V gene lost 4 bases and the J gene lost 5 bases, with 15 bases spanning the gap. Germline V CDR1 and CDR2: LNHDA, SQIVND (reference sequence). The CDR3 spells CASSTPQRGRNTIYF. The CDR3, as DNA: TGTGCCAGTAGTACCCCACAAAGAGGAAGAAACACCATATATTTT.